Below are 17 T cell receptor beta chains sequenced from a single sample in a study of cytomegalovirus exposure and HLA in healthy donors (dated by TCRdb to about 2017). Library preparation used the immunoSEQ multiplex PCR assay. The multiplex PCR relied on a mix of 60 forward primers for TCR Vbeta segments and 13 reverse primers for TCR Jbeta segments. TCRdb took this table from immuneACCESS and kept in-frame rearrangements with V and J called. Such tables lack part of the clones; where checked against another copy, unresolved V genes explain under half of the gap, and the rest is unexplained. The sample profile shows roughly 120,000 clones; about 80% of them were found once. Less than 9.5% of the sample comes from the top ten. The sequenced sample was PBMCs. The source is a woman in her forties or fifties in good health and CMV-seropositive.

This clone was seen a handful of times. The genes are TRBV7-3 and TRBJ2-7; D gene ambiguous. The CDR3 covers 13 residues. Germline-derived CDR1 and CDR2 are SGHTA and FQGTGA. Trimming removed 2 bases from V and 6 bases from J, with 11 bases in between. The CDR3 bases are TGTGCCAGCAGCTTATCCTCTGGCACCGAGCAGTACTTC. This encodes CASSLSSGTEQYF.

CDR3: CASSFGAGGPSNEQFF. The CDR3 DNA reads as TGTGCCAGCAGCTTTGGAGCGGGGGGGCCCAGCAATGAGCAGTTCTTC. The genes are TRBV5-4 and TRBJ2-1; 10 nucleotides align to TRBD2. The length of the CDR3 is 16 residues. Per germline, CDR1 SGHNT and CDR2 YYREEE (reference sequence). The V gene end was trimmed by 2 bases and the J gene end by 6 bases; junction bases not matched to a gene: 8.

This chain uses TRBV4-3 with TRBJ2-7; no clear D gene. This CDR3 region has 12 residues. The V and J ends lost 0 bases and 12 bases respectively, with 12 bases between them. Germline lookup yields CDR1 LGHNA and CDR2 YSLEER. The CDR3 region is CASSQDHTLAYF. For the CDR3, the DNA is TGCGCCAGCAGCCAAGATCACACCTTGGCGTACTTC.

The rearrangement uses TRBV6-4 and TRBJ2-7; the D is unclear. Trimming stripped 0 bases from V and 1 base from J, with 4 bases between. The germline gives CDR1 MRHNA, CDR2 SNTAGT. The length of the CDR3 is 13 residues. The CDR3 here is CASSDSRSYEQYF. The CDR3 DNA follows: TGTGCCAGCAGTGACTCGAGGTCCTACGAGCAGTACTTC.

This chain joins TRBV25-1 and TRBJ2-1; the match to TRBD2 covers 9 bases. Trimming cost V 3 bases and J 1 base; bases outside gene matches: 4. This CDR3 has 16 amino acids. Germline V gives CDR1 MGHDK, CDR2 SYGVNS. Here the CDR3 DNA reads TGTGCCAGCAGTGACGCCAGCGGGGGGTCCTACAATGAGCAGTTCTTC. Its translation is CASSDASGGSYNEQFF.

The chain uses TRBV9 and TRBJ1-4; 8 nucleotides match TRBD1. V shed 0 bases, J shed 11 bases, and the junction held 6 bases outside the gene matches. The CDR3 spans 14 residues. Germline V gene lookup returns CDR1 SGDLS and CDR2 YYNGEE. The CDR3 is CASSVAGRGHKLFF. In DNA form, the CDR3 reads TGTGCCAGCAGCGTAGCCGGCAGGGGGCATAAACTGTTTTTT. Looking up the rest from reference TRBV9 and TRBJ1-4 gives the full variable domain: DSGVTQTPKHLITATGQRVTLRCSPRSGDLSVYWYQQSLDQGLQFLIQYYNGEERAKGNILERFSAQQFPDLHSELNLSSLELGDSALYFCASSVAGRGHKLFFGSGTQLSVL.

The CDR3 loop is CASSSPDRNYGYTF. The CDR3, as DNA: TGCGCCAGCAGCTCCCCCGACAGAAACTATGGCTACACCTTC. The chain couples TRBV5-1 to TRBJ1-2; possible D gene TRBD1, 5 bases. CDR1 and CDR2 (germline): SGHRS, YFSETQ. Trimming removed 3 bases at V and 2 bases at J, with 11 bases between. The CDR3 contains 14 residues.

The chain links TRBV11-2 to TRBJ2-7, with unresolved D. This CDR3 contains 13 residues. CDR1 and CDR2 (germline): SGHAT, FQNNGV. V lost 3 bases, J lost 4 bases, and 10 bases lay in between. The CDR3 DNA sequence: TGTGCCAGCAGCTTTGAGAGTTTTTACGAGCAGTACTTC. This encodes CASSFESFYEQYF.

This chain uses TRBV4-3 with TRBJ2-1, with 7 bases that match TRBD1. Germline CDR1 is LGHNA and CDR2 is YSLEER. The CDR3 extends over 15 amino acids. V lost 2 bases and J lost 6; bases outside the gene matches: 7. The CDR3 DNA reads as TGCGCCAGCAGCCAACGATCCGAGGGGGCCAATGAGCAGTTCTTC. It specifies CASSQRSEGANEQFF.

This clone appeared a few times. V gene TRBV7-8 combines with J gene TRBJ1-1, with 7 bases aligning to TRBD1. CDR1 SGHVS and CDR2 FQNEAQ come from the germline V gene. V lost 5 bases to trimming and J lost 5 bases; unmatched junction nucleotides: 8. The CDR3 has 14 residues. The DNA of the CDR3 is TGTGCCAGCAGCCAGAGGGGGCTAGGAACTGAAGCTTTCTTT. Translation gives CASSQRGLGTEAFF.

This rearrangement joins TRBV4-2 to TRBJ2-4; D gene unclear. Germline values: CDR1 LGHNA, CDR2 YNFKEQ. The V gene lost 0 bases and the J gene lost 0 bases, with 18 bases spanning the gap. The CDR3 spans 19 residues. In nucleotides, the CDR3 is TGTGCCAGCAGCCAAGAGCCAACTGCCCTATCTTTAGCCAAAAACATTCAGTACTTC. Protein: CASSQEPTALSLAKNIQYF.

The V call is TRBV5-5, the J call TRBJ2-3, with TRBD2 as a possible D gene (6 bases). Germline V gives CDR1 SGHKS, CDR2 YYEKEE (reference sequence). The V gene lost 4 bases and the J gene lost 1 base, with 10 bases spanning the gap. CDR3 length: 14 residues. In nucleotides, the CDR3 is TGTGCCAGCAGCGCCTGGGGGGGCACAGATACGCAGTATTTT. It codes for CASSAWGGTDTQYF.

This sequence joins TRBV10-3 and TRBJ2-7; TRBD2 matches 9 bases. With V trimmed by 6 bases and J by 0 bases, 12 bases remained unmatched. Per germline, CDR1 ENHRY and CDR2 SYGVKD. CDR3 size: 17 residues. The CDR3 sequence: CAIRGYLAGNRSYEQYF. The DNA of the CDR3 is TGTGCCATCAGAGGCTATCTAGCGGGAAACCGCTCCTACGAGCAGTACTTC.

The rearrangement uses TRBV11-3 and TRBJ2-1, with 7 nucleotides matching TRBD2. V shed 1 base, J shed 6 bases, and the junction held 9 bases outside the gene matches. The germline gives CDR1 SGHNT, CDR2 YENEEA. This CDR3 has 16 amino acids. DNA of the CDR3: TGTGCCAGCAGCTTAGGGGGGGGACTCCAGGCCAATGAGCAGTTCTTC. Translating gives CASSLGGGLQANEQFF.

In DNA form, the CDR3 reads TGTGCCAGCAGTGAAGCGCTTCTATGGGGCTACACCTTC. Its protein is CASSEALLWGYTF. V is TRBV6-1 and J is TRBJ1-2, with D unresolved. This CDR3 is 13 amino acids long. The V end was cut by 0 bases, the J end by 8 bases, with 10 bases between. From germline, CDR1 is MNHNS and CDR2 SASEGT.

The chain recombines TRBV19 with TRBJ2-7; possibly TRBD1 for D (6 bases). This CDR3 comprises 13 residues. In germline, CDR1 is LNHDA, CDR2 SQIVND (reference sequence). V was clipped by 2 bases and J by 5 bases, with 10 bases between them. CDR3 in DNA: TGTGCCAGTAGTATAAGCAGGGGAGACGAGCAGTACTTC. Translation gives CASSISRGDEQYF.

The rearrangement joins TRBV5-1 to TRBJ1-4; the match to TRBD1 covers 8 bases. Germline-derived CDR1 and CDR2 are SGHRS and YFSETQ. The length of the CDR3 is 16 residues. The J segment lost 0 bases and the V segment lost 5 bases, leaving 6 bases of the junction unmatched. CDR3 protein: CASSYRGGSTNEKLFF. As DNA, the CDR3 is TGCGCCAGCAGTTACAGGGGGGGTTCAACTAATGAAAAACTGTTTTTT.